This T cell receptor beta chain is from a study of blood T cell repertoires in COVID-19. The overall study: COVID-19 samples collected from the United States, Italy and Spain covered acute and convalescent phases. T cells, B-cell-depleted T cells, or PBMCs supplied cDNA or gDNA.

The germline CDR1 and CDR2 sequences are MNHEY and SVGEGT. The CDR3 length is 15 residues. J was trimmed by 4 bases and V by 2 bases; bases with no gene match: 4. In the authors' methods: Amplification from reference gene primers served as the basis for estimated nucleated cell counts. Profiled with immunoSEQ multiplex PCR; TCRdb holds only in-frame clones, not every one. Clonal size and the V and J genes are those of that table, whereas D and trimming came from the DNA. Counted here are about 180,000 clones, approximately 78% occurring once; the ten biggest clones make up around 11%. The Seattle patients, enrolled during active infection, were followed longitudinally.

The clonotype was recovered from a woman aged 80 or over with COVID-19, enrolled during active disease. This chain connects TRBV6-2 or TRBV6-3 to TRBJ2-4; TRBD2 aligns across 8 bases. Sequences were obtained from peripheral blood. CDR3 sequence reads: CASSYVRGAKNIQYF. CDR3 sequence (DNA): TGTGCCAGCAGTTACGTGCGGGGGGCTAAAAACATTCAGTACTTC.